A selection of T cell receptor beta chains follows, all from one sample in a study of blood T cell repertoires in COVID-19. Sequencing was performed with immunoSEQ multiplex PCR; in TCRdb, only in-frame clones are kept and a portion is missing. The data hold approximately 270,000 clones, with 75% to 95% observed a single time. What was sequenced was PBMCs or T cells enriched from blood (not recorded which). The origin of the receptors is a man in his forties who had been exposed to COVID-19. CDR3s include the opening cysteine and the closing phenylalanine or tryptophan. A D gene is named only where the DNA matches it firmly. Clone size appears in some rows only: once, few, many, or a class for an expanded clone.

cdr3_length	v_call	j_call	clone_size	d_call	cdr3_aa	cdr3_nt
16	TRBV6-1	TRBJ2-1	.	TRBD2	CASSERLAEPYNEQFF	TGTGCCAGCAGTGAGCGACTAGCGGAACCATACAATGAGCAGTTCTTC
18	TRBV13	TRBJ2-2	.	.	CASSFGPRLGAGEGELFF	TGTGCCAGCAGCTTCGGACCCCGGCTGGGGGCCGGCGAGGGGGAGCTGTTTTTT
14	TRBV7-9	TRBJ2-5	few	TRBD1	CASSFQDRAETQYF	TGTGCCAGCAGCTTCCAGGACAGGGCAGAGACCCAGTACTTC
15	TRBV25-1	TRBJ1-5	.	TRBD1	CASSPGQGSNQPQHF	TGTGCCAGCAGCCCGGGACAGGGGAGCAATCAGCCCCAGCATTTT
13	TRBV7-9	TRBJ1-3	.	.	CASSHPGQSKIYF	TGTGCCAGCAGCCACCCCGGACAGTCCAAGATATATTTT
14	TRBV5-1	TRBJ2-5	.	TRBD2	CASSLTSGTETQYF	TGCGCCAGCAGTTTGACTAGCGGGACGGAGACCCAGTACTTC
15	TRBV2	TRBJ2-7	.	TRBD1	CASSASGQGVNEQYF	TGTGCCAGCAGCGCCTCGGGACAGGGGGTCAACGAGCAGTACTTC
12	TRBV7-2	TRBJ2-5	.	.	CASSAAGGTQYF	TGTGCCAGCAGCGCAGCCGGGGGGACCCAGTACTTC
18	TRBV9	TRBJ1-6	.	.	CASSVEVGTSSYNSPLHF	TGTGCCAGCAGCGTAGAGGTGGGCACCTCAAGCTATAATTCACCCCTCCACTTT
13	TRBV4-3	TRBJ2-1	.	.	CASSQDYYNEQFF	TGCGCCAGCAGCCAAGATTACTACAATGAGCAGTTCTTC
15	TRBV27	TRBJ2-7	.	TRBD1	CASSLGTGRSYEQYF	TGTGCCAGCAGTTTAGGGACAGGGAGGTCCTACGAGCAGTACTTC
13	TRBV9	TRBJ2-5	.	.	CASSVDTGITQYF	TGTGCCAGCAGCGTAGATACAGGGATAACCCAGTACTTC
14	TRBV5-8	TRBJ1-5	.	.	CASSLGDTNQPQHF	TGTGCCAGCAGCTTAGGGGACACCAATCAGCCCCAGCATTTT
15	TRBV4-1	TRBJ1-2	.	.	CASSQDRRANYGYTF	TGCGCCAGCAGCCAAGATCGGAGGGCTAACTATGGCTACACCTTC
16	TRBV13	TRBJ2-5	.	TRBD2	CASSARLAEYQETQYF	TGTGCCAGCAGCGCAAGACTAGCGGAGTACCAAGAGACCCAGTACTTC
16	TRBV28	TRBJ1-2	.	TRBD1	CASSLPDRGANYGYTF	TGTGCCAGCAGCTTACCTGACAGGGGAGCTAACTATGGCTACACCTTC
14	TRBV6-6	TRBJ2-7	.	.	CASSYHGTPYEQYF	TGTGCCAGCAGTTACCATGGGACACCCTACGAGCAGTACTTC
15	TRBV19	TRBJ2-7	.	.	CASSIGILATYEQYF	TGTGCCAGTAGTATAGGTATCTTGGCCACCTACGAGCAGTACTTC
16	TRBV27	TRBJ2-1	.	.	CASSLKIGGVGDEQFF	TGTGCCAGCAGTTTGAAAATAGGGGGTGTCGGCGATGAGCAGTTCTTC
13	TRBV27	TRBJ1-1	.	.	CASSLYGGAEAFF	TGTGCCAGCAGTCTATACGGAGGTGCTGAAGCTTTCTTT
14	TRBV28	TRBJ1-5	.	.	CASSFLASNQPQHF	TGTGCCAGCAGTTTTCTGGCAAGCAATCAGCCCCAGCATTTT
15	TRBV2	TRBJ2-2	many	TRBD2	CASSERGLAPGELFF	TGTGCCAGCAGTGAAAGGGGACTAGCGCCCGGGGAGCTGTTTTTT
13	TRBV2	TRBJ1-2	.	.	CATVQGTVAGYTF	TGTGCCACCGTACAGGGAACGGTTGCTGGCTACACCTTC
11	TRBV2	TRBJ1-2	.	.	CASSERRVYTF	TGTGCCAGCAGTGAACGCAGGGTCTACACCTTC
14	TRBV5-5	TRBJ2-3	few	.	CASSLLAGTDTQYF	TGTGCCAGCAGCCTGCTGGCAGGAACAGATACGCAGTATTTT
13	TRBV9	TRBJ2-1	.	.	CASSSDWDNEQFF	TGTGCCAGCAGCTCGGACTGGGACAATGAGCAGTTCTTC
15	TRBV19	TRBJ1-2	.	TRBD1	CASSLLTGGATGYTF	TGTGCCAGTAGTTTACTAACAGGGGGCGCGACGGGCTACACCTTC
16	TRBV9	TRBJ2-2	.	TRBD1	CASSVLGGAGTGELFF	TGTGCCAGCAGTGTCCTAGGGGGCGCCGGGACCGGGGAGCTGTTTTTT
17	TRBV24-1	TRBJ2-1	.	TRBD2	CATSDAGRGSSYNEQFF	TGTGCCACCAGTGATGCTGGGCGGGGGAGCTCCTACAATGAGCAGTTCTTC
14	TRBV7-3	TRBJ1-1	.	.	CASRREGMNTEAFF	TGTGCCAGCCGGCGGGAGGGGATGAACACTGAAGCTTTCTTT
14	TRBV3-1/TRBV3-2	TRBJ1-5	once	.	CASSQDSSGQPQHF	TGTGCCAGCAGCCAAGACAGTTCAGGGCAGCCCCAGCATTTT
14	TRBV11-3	TRBJ1-1	.	.	CASSLFTGNTEAFF	TGTGCCAGCAGCTTATTTACAGGGAACACTGAAGCTTTCTTT
13	TRBV10-3	TRBJ1-5	once	.	CAIRAEGNQPQHF	TGTGCCATCAGGGCCGAGGGCAATCAGCCCCAGCATTTT
14	TRBV28	TRBJ2-2	.	TRBD1	CASSLGQETGELFF	TGTGCCAGCAGCCTGGGACAGGAGACCGGGGAGCTGTTTTTT
16	TRBV5-1	TRBJ2-1	.	TRBD2	CASSIRTSGTYNEQFF	TGCGCCAGCAGCATAAGGACTAGCGGGACCTACAATGAGCAGTTCTTC
19	TRBV10-3	TRBJ1-6	.	TRBD1	CAISDSGTGRFSYNSPLHF	TGTGCCATCAGTGATTCCGGGACAGGGCGGTTCTCCTATAATTCACCCCTCCACTTT
14	TRBV11-2	TRBJ2-2	.	TRBD2	CASRDYANTGELFF	TGTGCCAGCCGGGACTACGCCAACACCGGGGAGCTGTTTTTT
19	TRBV18	TRBJ2-1	.	TRBD2	CASSPGLAGGLYSYNEQFF	TGTGCCAGCTCACCGGGGCTAGCGGGAGGGCTCTACTCCTACAATGAGCAGTTCTTC
13	TRBV28	TRBJ1-2	.	.	CASLGGVGYGYTF	TGTGCCAGCCTAGGGGGGGTCGGCTATGGCTACACCTTC
17	TRBV11-3	TRBJ2-1	.	TRBD2	CASSHPARTRFYNEQFF	TGTGCCAGCAGCCATCCGGCCCGGACTAGGTTCTACAATGAGCAGTTCTTC
16	TRBV9	TRBJ1-1	.	.	CASSPRAHTEGAEAFF	TGTGCCAGCAGCCCGAGAGCGCATACAGAGGGGGCTGAAGCTTTCTTT
16	TRBV27	TRBJ2-7	.	TRBD2	CASSLRRLAGVYKQYF	TGTGCCAGCAGTTTAAGGCGGCTAGCGGGAGTCTACAAGCAGTACTTC
13	TRBV28	TRBJ1-1	.	.	CASRGHLSGEAFF	TGTGCCAGCAGGGGACATCTGTCGGGTGAAGCTTTCTTT